Listed below are T cell receptor beta chains from one sample, sequenced in a study of blood T cell repertoires in COVID-19. The data were produced by immunoSEQ multiplex PCR, yet TCRdb's version contains in-frame clones alone and is incomplete. The sample carries 55,000 to 80,000 clones, around 82% recorded once. The sequenced sample consisted of peripheral blood. The source of these receptors is a man in his fifties or sixties with COVID-19, enrolled during active disease. CDR3s include the opening cysteine and the closing phenylalanine or tryptophan. A D gene is named only where the DNA matches it firmly. Not all rows give a size; the values are once, few, many and, for expanded clones, a class.

clone size,V gene,D gene,J gene,CDR3 DNA,CDR3 protein
-,TRBV2,TRBD2,TRBJ2-7,TGTGCCAGCAACCGCCTAGCGGGACCCTACGAGCAGTACTTC,CASNRLAGPYEQYF
-,TRBV2,TRBD1,TRBJ2-3,TGTGCCAGCAGTGGAGACAGGGGCACAGATACGCAGTATTTT,CASSGDRGTDTQYF
-,TRBV27,-,TRBJ1-5,TGTGCCAGCAGTAACAGGGGCAATCAGCCCCAGCATTTT,CASSNRGNQPQHF
-,TRBV6-5,-,TRBJ1-6,TGTGCCAGCAAGCGGGACCCGAGCACACCCCTCCACTTT,CASKRDPSTPLHF
-,TRBV7-2,TRBD1,TRBJ1-2,TGTGCCAGCAGCTTACCGGGACAGGGGGCGCTGGGCTATGGCTACACCTTC,CASSLPGQGALGYGYTF
-,TRBV28,-,TRBJ2-2,TGTGCCAGCAGTAAGAGGGCCGGGGAGCTGTTTTTT,CASSKRAGELFF
-,TRBV3-1/TRBV3-2,TRBD1,TRBJ2-7,TGTGCCAGCAGCGCGTCAGGGGGACGCCCCCCTGGCGTGCAGTACTTC,CASSASGGRPPGVQYF
-,TRBV2,-,TRBJ1-5,TGTGCCAGCAGTGAAGACAGGGTGGGCAATCAGCCCCAGCATTTT,CASSEDRVGNQPQHF
few,TRBV5-1,-,TRBJ2-1,TGCGCCAGCAGTTCACTTACCTCCTACAATGAGCAGTTCTTC,CASSSLTSYNEQFF
-,TRBV6-5,TRBD2,TRBJ2-1,TGTGCCAGCAGTTACGCCTACTCTAGCGGGAATGAGCAGTTCTTC,CASSYAYSSGNEQFF
-,TRBV2,-,TRBJ2-7,TGTGCCAGCAGTGGGACAGCCGACGAGCAGTACTTC,CASSGTADEQYF
-,TRBV3-1/TRBV3-2,TRBD1,TRBJ2-5,TGTGCCAGCAGCCATCCGGGACAGAGCTTCCAAGAGACCCAGTACTTC,CASSHPGQSFQETQYF
few,TRBV21-1,-,TRBJ1-4,TGTGCCAGCAGCAAAGAGGTGTGGACAGGGTTTGGAAAACTGTTTTTT,CASSKEVWTGFGKLFF
-,TRBV29-1,-,TRBJ2-5,TGCAGTCGCCAGGGAGGAGAGACCCAGTACTTC,CSRQGGETQYF
-,TRBV4-2,TRBD1,TRBJ2-7,TGTGCCAGCAGCTCAGGGGCAGGACAGGGAGGCTACGAGCAGTACTTC,CASSSGAGQGGYEQYF
once,TRBV2,TRBD1,TRBJ2-2,TGTGCCAGGGGAGACAGGGGAAACACCGGGGAGCTGTTTTTT,CARGDRGNTGELFF
-,TRBV30,-,TRBJ2-3,TGTGCCTGGAGTCATAGCGTTGAAAAGTATTTT,CAWSHSVEKYF
-,TRBV2,-,TRBJ1-1,TGTGCCAGCAGTGTAGTTTCCCAATGGACTGAAGCTTTCTTT,CASSVVSQWTEAFF
-,TRBV5-4,-,TRBJ2-3,TGTGCCAGCAGCTCTTCTAGCTCCTTAGGGACAGATACGCAGTATTTT,CASSSSSSLGTDTQYF
few,TRBV2,TRBD1,TRBJ2-7,TGTGCCAGCATCAGACAGGGGGCGAACGAGCAGTACTTC,CASIRQGANEQYF
-,TRBV7-6,TRBD2,TRBJ2-1,TGTGCCAGCAGCCTAACCGATACGGGAGGGCCGTTTGAGCAGTTCTTC,CASSLTDTGGPFEQFF
-,TRBV2,-,TRBJ2-7,TGTGCCAGCAGTGGGGCCACTAGATACGAGCAGTACTTC,CASSGATRYEQYF
few,TRBV5-6,TRBD1,TRBJ1-2,TGTGCCAGCAGCTTCCGGGACAGGGATGGCTATGGCTACACCTTC,CASSFRDRDGYGYTF
-,TRBV5-4,TRBD2,TRBJ2-3,TGTGCCAGCGGAGGAGCGGGGTTAGGCACAGATACGCAGTATTTT,CASGGAGLGTDTQYF
-,TRBV11-2,TRBD2,TRBJ2-7,TGTGCCAGCAGCTTAGTTGCGGGAGGACTAACCGAGCAGTACTTC,CASSLVAGGLTEQYF
-,TRBV29-1,-,TRBJ2-1,TGCAGCGTTGGAGTCAGGGGTGAGCAGTTCTTC,CSVGVRGEQFF
-,TRBV4-1,-,TRBJ2-7,TGCGCCAGCAGAACAGTCGGGGATGGGGCCTACGAGCAGTACTTC,CASRTVGDGAYEQYF
-,TRBV6-6,-,TRBJ2-5,TGTGCCAGCAGTGGACAGCAACAAGAGACCCAGTACTTC,CASSGQQQETQYF
-,TRBV20-1,-,TRBJ2-1,TGCAGTGCTAGCTCCGGGACAGAGCAGTTCTTC,CSASSGTEQFF
-,TRBV18,-,TRBJ2-7,TGTGCCAGCTCCCTTGACAGTAGCTCCTACGAGCAGTACTTC,CASSLDSSSYEQYF
once,TRBV29-1,-,TRBJ2-3,TGCAGCGTTGACCTGTCAGTGCGCACAGATACGCAGTATTTT,CSVDLSVRTDTQYF
-,TRBV3-1/TRBV3-2,TRBD1,TRBJ2-7,TGTGCCAGCAGCCGGGGGACAGGTAGATACGAGCAGTACTTC,CASSRGTGRYEQYF
-,TRBV5-1,-,TRBJ2-5,TGCGCCAGCAGCTTGGCCTTACAGGAGACCCAGTACTTC,CASSLALQETQYF
-,TRBV7-9,TRBD1,TRBJ2-2,TGTGCCAGCAGCGACAGGGTCGATACCGGGGAGCTGTTTTTT,CASSDRVDTGELFF
-,TRBV2,TRBD1,TRBJ1-6,TGTGCCGCCAGGGGGGATAATTCACCCCTCCACTTT,CAARGDNSPLHF
-,TRBV5-4,TRBD1,TRBJ2-1,TGTGCCAGCAGCCCCGGACAGGGGGGATTAGGTGAGCAGTTCTTC,CASSPGQGGLGEQFF
-,TRBV28,-,TRBJ1-5,TGTGCCAGCCGCTCTCTCCTGCAGGGAAGAAGTTTT,CASRSLLQGRSF
-,TRBV9,TRBD2,TRBJ2-3,TGTGCCAGCAGCCCGAGGAGTGGCGGGGGGGGCACAGATACGCAGTATTTT,CASSPRSGGGGTDTQYF
once,TRBV30,-,TRBJ1-3,TGTGCCTGGAGTCCAGGGTCGGGAAACACCATATATTTT,CAWSPGSGNTIYF
-,TRBV3-1/TRBV3-2,-,TRBJ1-4,TGTGCCAGCAGCCAAGGAATGGAGGTTTCGGGAAAACTGTTTTTT,CASSQGMEVSGKLFF
-,TRBV2,-,TRBJ2-3,TGTGCCAGCCGGGGAGGCTCTTCGGATACGCAGTATTTT,CASRGGSSDTQYF
-,TRBV28,-,TRBJ2-7,TGTGCCAGCAGTTTTTTAGCGCGTACCTACGAGCAGTACTTC,CASSFLARTYEQYF
few,TRBV19,TRBD1,TRBJ1-5,TGTGCCAGCACCACCGGGACAGCTCTCTATCAGCCCCAGCATTTT,CASTTGTALYQPQHF
-,TRBV7-3,-,TRBJ2-1,TGTGCCAGCAGCTTATTGGGGGGACTGTACAATGAGCAGTTCTTC,CASSLLGGLYNEQFF
few,TRBV6-5,TRBD2,TRBJ2-7,TGTGCCAGCAGTTACTCGGTCGCTAGCGGGATTTACGAGCAGTACTTC,CASSYSVASGIYEQYF
-,TRBV27,TRBD2,TRBJ2-3,TGTGCCAGCAGTTCAGGACTAGCGGGAGTGGATACGCAGTATTTT,CASSSGLAGVDTQYF
-,TRBV5-1,-,TRBJ2-7,TGCGCCAGCAGCTTGGGAGGTCACGAGCAGTACTTC,CASSLGGHEQYF
-,TRBV7-2,-,TRBJ2-2,TGTGCCAGCAGCTTAGAGCGGTCCGGGGAGCTGTTTTTT,CASSLERSGELFF
-,TRBV10-2,-,TRBJ1-5,TGCGCCAGCAGTGAGTCACATAGCAATCAGCCCCAGCATTTT,CASSESHSNQPQHF
once,TRBV14,-,TRBJ1-2,TGTGCCAGCAGCCGATCTACCAGGGTAGGCTACACCTTC,CASSRSTRVGYTF